This T cell receptor (beta chain) is from a study of cytomegalovirus exposure and HLA in healthy donors. Study in general: Per a later analysis, the roughly 700 first-cohort and 110 or so validation repertoires shared one platform.

CDR1 is MNHEY, CDR2 SVGAGI, per germline. The germline V and J ends were trimmed by 5 bases and 0 bases, with 8 bases remaining between them. The CDR3 covers 14 residues. This clone was detected a few times. Other DNA sequences in this specimen translate into the identical CDR3. The repertoire was sequenced with immunoSEQ multiplex PCR; TCRdb's copy has only in-frame clones and lacks some. In the table there are about 400,000 clones, 86% of which are singletons. Sequencing was performed on PBMCs. The rearrangement links TRBV6-5 to TRBJ1-5, with D perhaps matching TRBD1 (5 bases). The sequence was obtained from a woman aged 18-29 years in good health and CMV-seronegative. The CDR3 nucleotides read TGTGCCAGCAGTCCGACAGTTAGCAATCAGCCCCAGCATTTT. It encodes CASSPTVSNQPQHF.